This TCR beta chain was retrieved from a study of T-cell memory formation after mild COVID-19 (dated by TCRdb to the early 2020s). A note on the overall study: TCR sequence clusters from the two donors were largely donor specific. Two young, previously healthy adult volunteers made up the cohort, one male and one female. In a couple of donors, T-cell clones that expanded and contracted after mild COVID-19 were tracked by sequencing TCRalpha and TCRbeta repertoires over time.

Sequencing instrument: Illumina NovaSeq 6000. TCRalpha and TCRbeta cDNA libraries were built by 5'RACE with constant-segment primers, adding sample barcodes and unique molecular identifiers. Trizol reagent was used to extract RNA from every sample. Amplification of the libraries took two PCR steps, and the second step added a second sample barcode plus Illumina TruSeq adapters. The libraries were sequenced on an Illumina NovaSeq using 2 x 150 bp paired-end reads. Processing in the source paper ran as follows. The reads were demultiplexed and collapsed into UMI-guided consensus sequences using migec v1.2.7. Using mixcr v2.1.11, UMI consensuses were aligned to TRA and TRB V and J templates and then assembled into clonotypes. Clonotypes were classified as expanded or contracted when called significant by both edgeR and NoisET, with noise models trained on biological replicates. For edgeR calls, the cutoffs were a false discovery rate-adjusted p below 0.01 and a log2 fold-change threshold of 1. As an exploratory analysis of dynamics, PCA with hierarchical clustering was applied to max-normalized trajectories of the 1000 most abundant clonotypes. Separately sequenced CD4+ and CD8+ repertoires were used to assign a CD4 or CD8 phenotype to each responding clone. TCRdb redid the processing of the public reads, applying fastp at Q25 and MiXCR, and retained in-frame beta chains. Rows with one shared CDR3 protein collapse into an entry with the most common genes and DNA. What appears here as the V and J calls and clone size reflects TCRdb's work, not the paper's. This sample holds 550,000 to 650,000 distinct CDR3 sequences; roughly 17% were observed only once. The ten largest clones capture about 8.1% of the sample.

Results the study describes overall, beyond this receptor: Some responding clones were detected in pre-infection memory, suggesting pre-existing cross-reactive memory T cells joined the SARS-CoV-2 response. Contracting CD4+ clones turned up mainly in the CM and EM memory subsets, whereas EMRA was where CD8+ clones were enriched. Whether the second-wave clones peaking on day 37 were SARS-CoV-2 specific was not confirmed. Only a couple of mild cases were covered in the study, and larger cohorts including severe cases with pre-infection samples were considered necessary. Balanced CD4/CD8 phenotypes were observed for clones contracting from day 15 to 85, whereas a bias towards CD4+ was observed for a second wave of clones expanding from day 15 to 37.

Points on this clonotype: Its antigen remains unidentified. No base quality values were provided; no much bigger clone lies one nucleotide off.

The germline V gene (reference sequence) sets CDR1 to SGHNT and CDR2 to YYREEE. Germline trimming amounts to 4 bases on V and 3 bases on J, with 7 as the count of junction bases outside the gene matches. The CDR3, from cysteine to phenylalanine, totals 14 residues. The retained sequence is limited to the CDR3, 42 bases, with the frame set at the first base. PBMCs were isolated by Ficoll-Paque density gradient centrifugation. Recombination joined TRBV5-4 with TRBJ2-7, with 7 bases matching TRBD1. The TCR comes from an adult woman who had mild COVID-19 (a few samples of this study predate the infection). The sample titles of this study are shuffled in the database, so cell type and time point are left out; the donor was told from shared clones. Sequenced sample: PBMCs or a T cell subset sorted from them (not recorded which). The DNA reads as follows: TGTGCCAGCAGCAAGACAGGGAACCACTACGAGCAGTACTTC. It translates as CASSKTGNHYEQYF.